The rows below give T cell receptor beta chains drawn from one sample of a study of blood T cell repertoires in COVID-19. Sequencing used immunoSEQ multiplex PCR; TCRdb keeps in-frame clones, though not all of them. The sample holds around 70,000 clones, roughly 86% seen once. What was sequenced was peripheral blood. These receptors all come from a man in his sixties or seventies with acute or convalescent COVID-19. CDR3s include the opening cysteine and the closing phenylalanine or tryptophan. The D gene is left open where the match is weak. Size values are once, few and many counts, or a class for expanded clones, and some rows have none.

d_call	v_call	clone_size	j_call	cdr3_nt	cdr3_aa
-	TRBV6-5	-	TRBJ1-5	TGTGCCAGCAGCTACACCGGCGCCAGGAATCAGCCCCAGCATTTT	CASSYTGARNQPQHF
-	TRBV9	-	TRBJ2-2	TGTGCCAGCAGCGCCGACAGAGACACCGGGGAGCTGTTTTTT	CASSADRDTGELFF
-	TRBV5-1	-	TRBJ2-7	TGCGCCAGCAGCTTGGAGAGCCGCTCCTACGAGCAGTACTTC	CASSLESRSYEQYF
TRBD2	TRBV19	few	TRBJ2-7	TGTGCCAGTAGTATCGAAGCGGGAGGGTTCAAGGTCTACGAGCAGTACTTC	CASSIEAGGFKVYEQYF
TRBD2	TRBV7-3	-	TRBJ2-3	TGTGCCAGCAGCTTAGGGGGGGCAGATACGCAGTATTTT	CASSLGGADTQYF
-	TRBV7-2	-	TRBJ2-1	TGTGCCAGCAGCACAGGACGGAGCTCCTACAATGAGCAGTTCTTC	CASSTGRSSYNEQFF
TRBD1	TRBV3-1/TRBV3-2	-	TRBJ1-3	TGTTCCGGGAGGGGGCAAGATATTGGAAACACCATATATTTT	CSGRGQDIGNTIYF
TRBD2	TRBV3-1/TRBV3-2	-	TRBJ2-7	TGTGCCAGCAGCCAAGATGAAAGAGTAGCGGGCCGTACGGAGCAGTACTTC	CASSQDERVAGRTEQYF
TRBD1	TRBV5-1	-	TRBJ2-2	TGCGCCAGCAGCTTAAGCCCTCAGGGGGCAGGCACCGGGGAGCTGTTTTTT	CASSLSPQGAGTGELFF
-	TRBV28	-	TRBJ2-7	TGTGCCAGCCGGGGGGGACAGGGACCCTACGAGCAGTACTTC	CASRGGQGPYEQYF
-	TRBV5-1	-	TRBJ2-2	TGCGCCAGCAGCTTGCCGGCTGGGGGCCGTACCGGGGAGCTGTTTTTT	CASSLPAGGRTGELFF
-	TRBV14	-	TRBJ2-1	TGTGCCAGCAGCCAAGAGGGGGGAACTAGCAGGCAGTTCTTC	CASSQEGGTSRQFF
-	TRBV11-2	-	TRBJ2-5	TGTGCCAGCACCCCGCGTGGCAGGGCGAAGACCCAGTACTTC	CASTPRGRAKTQYF